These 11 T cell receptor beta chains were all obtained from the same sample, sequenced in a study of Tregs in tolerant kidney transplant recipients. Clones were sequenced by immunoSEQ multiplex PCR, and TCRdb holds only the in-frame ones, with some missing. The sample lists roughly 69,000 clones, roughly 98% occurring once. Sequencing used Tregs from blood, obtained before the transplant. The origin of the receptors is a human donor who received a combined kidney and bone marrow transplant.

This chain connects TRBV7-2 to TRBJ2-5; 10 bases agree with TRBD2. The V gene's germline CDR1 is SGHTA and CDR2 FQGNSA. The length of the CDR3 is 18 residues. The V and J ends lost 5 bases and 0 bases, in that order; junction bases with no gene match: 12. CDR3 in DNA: TGTGCCAGCAGCCAATACGCGATTAGCGGGGGGTACCAAGAGACCCAGTACTTC. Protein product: CASSQYAISGGYQETQYF.

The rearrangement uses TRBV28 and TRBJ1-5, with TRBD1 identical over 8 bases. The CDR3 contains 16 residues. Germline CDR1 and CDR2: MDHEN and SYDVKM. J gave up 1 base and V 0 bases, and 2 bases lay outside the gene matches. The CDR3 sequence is CASSLWTGDSNQPQHF. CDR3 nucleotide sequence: TGTGCCAGCAGTTTATGGACAGGGGACAGCAATCAGCCCCAGCATTTT.

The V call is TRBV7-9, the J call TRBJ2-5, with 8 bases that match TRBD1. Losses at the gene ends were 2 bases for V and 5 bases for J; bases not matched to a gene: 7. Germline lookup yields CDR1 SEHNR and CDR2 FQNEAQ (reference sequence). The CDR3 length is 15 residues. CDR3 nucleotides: TGTGCCAGCAGCTTAACTCAGGGGGCGGCGGAGACCCAGTACTTC. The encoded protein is CASSLTQGAAETQYF.

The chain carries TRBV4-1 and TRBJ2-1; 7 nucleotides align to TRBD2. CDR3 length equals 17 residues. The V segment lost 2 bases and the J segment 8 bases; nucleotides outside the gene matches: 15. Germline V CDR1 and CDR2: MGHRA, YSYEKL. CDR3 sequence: CASSQSTAGIGSDEQFF. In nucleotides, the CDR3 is TGCGCCAGCAGCCAATCAACAGCGGGAATCGGTAGCGATGAGCAGTTCTTC.

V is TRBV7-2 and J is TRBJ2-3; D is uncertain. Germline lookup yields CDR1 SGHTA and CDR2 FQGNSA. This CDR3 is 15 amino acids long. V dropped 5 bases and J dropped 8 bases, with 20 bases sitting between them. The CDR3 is CASSLPKFSLGTQYF. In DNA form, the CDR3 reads TGTGCCAGCAGCCTCCCCAAATTCTCACTTGGTACGCAGTATTTT.

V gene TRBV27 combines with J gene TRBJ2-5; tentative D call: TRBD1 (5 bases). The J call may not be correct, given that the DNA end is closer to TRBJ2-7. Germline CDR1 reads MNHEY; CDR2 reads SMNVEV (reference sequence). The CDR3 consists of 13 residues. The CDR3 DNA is TGTGCCAGCAGTTTACAGGGATCCTACGAGCAGTACTTC. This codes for CASSLQGSYEQYF.

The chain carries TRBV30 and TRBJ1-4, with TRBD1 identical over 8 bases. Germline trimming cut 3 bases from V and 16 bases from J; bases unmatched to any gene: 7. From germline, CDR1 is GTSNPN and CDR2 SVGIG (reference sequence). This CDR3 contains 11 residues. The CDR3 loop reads CAWRGPGQAFF. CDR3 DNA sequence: TGTGCCTGGAGGGGACCGGGACAGGCGTTTTTT.

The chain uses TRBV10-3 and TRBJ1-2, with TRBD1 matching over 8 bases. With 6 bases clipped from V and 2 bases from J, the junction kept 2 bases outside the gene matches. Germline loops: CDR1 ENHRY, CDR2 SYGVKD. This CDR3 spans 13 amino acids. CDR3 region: CAISRTGNYGYTF. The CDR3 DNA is TGTGCCATCAGCCGGACAGGGAACTATGGCTACACCTTC.

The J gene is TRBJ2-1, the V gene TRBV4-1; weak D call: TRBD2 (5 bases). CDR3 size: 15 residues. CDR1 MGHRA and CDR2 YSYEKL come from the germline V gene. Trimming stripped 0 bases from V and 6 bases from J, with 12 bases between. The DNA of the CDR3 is TGCGCCAGCAGCCAAGATCGGGCGAGCGGCAATGAGCAGTTCTTC. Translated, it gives CASSQDRASGNEQFF.

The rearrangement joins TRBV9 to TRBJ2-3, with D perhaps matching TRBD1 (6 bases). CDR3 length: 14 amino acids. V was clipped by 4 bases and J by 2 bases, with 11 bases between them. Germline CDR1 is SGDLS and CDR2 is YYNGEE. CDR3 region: CASSTVGATDTQYF. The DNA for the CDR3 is TGTGCCAGCAGCACGGTGGGGGCCACAGATACGCAGTATTTT.

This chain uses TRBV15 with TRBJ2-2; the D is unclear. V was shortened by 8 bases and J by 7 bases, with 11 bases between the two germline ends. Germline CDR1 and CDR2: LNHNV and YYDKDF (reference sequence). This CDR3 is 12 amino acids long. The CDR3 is CATGAVGGELFF. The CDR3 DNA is TGTGCCACCGGTGCGGTGGGCGGGGAGCTGTTTTTT.